The 2 T cell receptor beta chains reported below all come from one sample, sequenced in a study of T cells in localized non-small cell lung cancer. This table comes from immunoSEQ multiplex PCR, and its TCRdb copy is limited to in-frame clones, with some not included. This repertoire shows 45,000 to 65,000 clones, roughly 75% found once; its top ten account for roughly 4%. Sample: PBMCs, taken before any cancer treatment. The source of these receptors is a woman aged 35 to 75 with stage II lung adenocarcinoma.

The chain carries TRBV5-4 and TRBJ1-1; no clear D. The CDR3 runs 13 residues. V lost 0 bases and J 1 base, leaving 4 bases between the germline ends. The germline V gene encodes CDR1 SGHNT and CDR2 YYREEE (reference sequence). CDR3 amino acids: CASSLEQNTEAFF. CDR3 DNA sequence: TGTGCCAGCAGCTTGGAACAGAACACTGAAGCTTTCTTT.

J is TRBJ2-2 and V is TRBV18; a possible D gene is TRBD2 (5 bases). CDR1 and CDR2 (germline): KGHSH, LQKENI. CDR3 length: 16 amino acids. V dropped 5 bases and J dropped 4 bases, with 17 bases sitting between them. DNA of the CDR3: TGTGCCAGCTCAGGAGGCGTGCCCTGGGGCACCGGGGAGCTGTTTTTT. Encoded protein: CASSGGVPWGTGELFF.